This TCR beta chain is drawn from a study of blood T cells in healthy people across ages. Study-wide findings and caveats: Long-lived and aged donors differed, with more naive CD4+ cells and higher diversity in the long-lived.

A word on this clonotype: Its specificity is unknown.

Using a J-beta primer mix together with a sample-barcoded 5' primer, a second PCR was run for roughly 6 to 12 cycles. TCRdb re-analysed the 5' RACE reads in MiXCR, keeping a single row per CDR3 protein. Altogether more than 1,400,000 distinct CDR3 sequences are present, 42% being singletons, with the ten largest covering approximately 7.9%. CDR1 and CDR2 (germline): DFQATT, SNEGSKA (reference sequence). This CDR3 region has 17 residues. J lost 4 bases, V lost 1 base, and 8 bases had no gene match. This TCR was recovered from a woman between 18 and 29 years old in good health. Sequencing was carried out using blood. The rearrangement uses TRBV20-1 and TRBJ2-1; 12 positions agree with TRBD2. The CDR3 DNA reads TGCAGTGCTAGAGCACTAGCGGGAGGAAGGGGATACAATGAGCAGTTCTTC. Protein sequence: CSARALAGGRGYNEQFF.